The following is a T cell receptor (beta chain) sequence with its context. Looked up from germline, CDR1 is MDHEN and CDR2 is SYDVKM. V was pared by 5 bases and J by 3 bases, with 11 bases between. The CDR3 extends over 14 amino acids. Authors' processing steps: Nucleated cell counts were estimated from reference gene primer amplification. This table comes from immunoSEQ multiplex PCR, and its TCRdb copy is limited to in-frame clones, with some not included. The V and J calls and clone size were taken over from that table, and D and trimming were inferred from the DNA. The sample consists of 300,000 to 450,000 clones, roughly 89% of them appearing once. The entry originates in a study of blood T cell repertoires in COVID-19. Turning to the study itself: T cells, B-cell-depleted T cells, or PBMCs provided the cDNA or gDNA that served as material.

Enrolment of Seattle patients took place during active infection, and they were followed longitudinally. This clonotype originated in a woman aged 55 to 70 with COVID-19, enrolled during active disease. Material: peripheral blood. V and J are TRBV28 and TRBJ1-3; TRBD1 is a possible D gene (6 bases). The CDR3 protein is CASSPGDRGNTIYF. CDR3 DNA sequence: TGTGCCAGCAGTCCAGGGGACCGTGGAAACACCATATATTTT.